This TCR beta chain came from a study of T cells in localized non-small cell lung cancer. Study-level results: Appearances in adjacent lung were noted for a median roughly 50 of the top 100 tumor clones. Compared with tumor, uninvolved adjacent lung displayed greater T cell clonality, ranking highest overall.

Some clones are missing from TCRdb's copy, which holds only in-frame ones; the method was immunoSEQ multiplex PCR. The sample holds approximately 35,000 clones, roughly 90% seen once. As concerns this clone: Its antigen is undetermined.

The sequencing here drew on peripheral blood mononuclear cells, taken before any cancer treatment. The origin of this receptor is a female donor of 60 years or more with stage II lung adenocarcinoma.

The CDR3 loop reads CASSSQGGPNEKLFF. The CDR3 nucleotides are TGTGCCAGCAGCTCCCAGGGGGGGCCTAATGAAAAACTGTTTTTT. The chain joins TRBV7-9 to TRBJ1-4, with 7 positions matching TRBD1. Trimming cost V 4 bases and J 3 bases; bases outside gene matches: 5. The CDR3 spans 15 residues. From germline, CDR1 is SEHNR and CDR2 FQNEAQ (reference sequence).